Each of the 29 T cell receptor beta chains below was sequenced from the same sample in a study of blood T cell repertoires in COVID-19. Produced via immunoSEQ multiplex PCR; TCRdb's table is partial and in-frame only. The sample has roughly 300,000 clones, around 92% seen once; the top ten hold 1.8%. Material: peripheral blood. The receptors were gathered from a woman between 25 and 40 years old with COVID-19, enrolled during active disease.

This clone was seen only once. The V call is TRBV6-2 or TRBV6-3, the J call TRBJ2-7, with 10 bases identical to TRBD1. Trimming at V came to 6 bases and at J to 3 bases, leaving 5 bases not matched to a gene. CDR3 length: 14 residues. Germline V lookup: CDR1 MNHEY, CDR2 SVGEGT. This chain's CDR3 is CASSSGQGGYEQYF. In DNA, the CDR3 is TGTGCCAGCAGCTCTGGACAGGGGGGCTACGAGCAGTACTTC.

The V and J genes are TRBV5-1 and TRBJ2-1, with 11 positions matching TRBD2. The J segment lost 10 bases and the V segment lost 2 bases, leaving 5 bases of the junction unmatched. There are 14 residues in the CDR3. Germline CDR1 reads SGHRS; CDR2 reads YFSETQ. The CDR3 DNA sequence: TGCGCCAGCAGCTTTGGACTAGCGGGTGGCGAGCAGTTCTTC. Amino acids: CASSFGLAGGEQFF.

The rearrangement uses TRBV10-3 and TRBJ1-2; D unclear. Per germline, CDR1 ENHRY and CDR2 SYGVKD. This CDR3 has 13 amino acids. Deletions cut 7 bases from V and 4 bases from J, with 13 bases between. The DNA of the CDR3 is TGTGCCATCAAGGCGGGGTTGGCCTATGGCTACACCTTC. The encoded protein is CAIKAGLAYGYTF.

The CDR3 region has the DNA TGTGCCAGCAGCTCCCCCCACTACAATGAGCAGTTCTTC. Translating gives CASSSPHYNEQFF. The chain uses TRBV9 and TRBJ2-1; D remains unclear. V was pared by 4 bases and J by 3 bases, with 8 bases between. CDR3 length: 13 amino acids. Germline V gene data show CDR1 as SGDLS and CDR2 as YYNGEE.

The gene calls are TRBV18 and TRBJ1-2, with D maybe TRBD1 (5 bases). This CDR3 spans 13 amino acids. Germline lookup yields CDR1 KGHSH and CDR2 LQKENI. The V end lost 3 bases, the J end lost 1 base, and 6 bases lay between the germline ends. The CDR3 bases are TGTGCCAGCTCACCGGACAATAACTATGGCTACACCTTC. Translated: CASSPDNNYGYTF.

The chain combines TRBV18 with TRBJ1-1; maybe TRBD1 (6 bases). The germline V gene has CDR1 KGHSH and CDR2 LQKENI. Between the trimmed V and J ends, which lost 7 bases and 4 bases, there was a span of 19 bases. The CDR3 loop spans 15 amino acids. CDR3 nucleotides: TGTGCCAGCTTGGGGTTTCGGGGGGCGGCCACTGAAGCTTTCTTT. The encoded protein is CASLGFRGAATEAFF.

CDR3 region: CASSQDEAYEQYV. DNA for the CDR3: TGTGCCAGCAGCCAAGATGAGGCTTACGAGCAGTACGTC. The chain uses TRBV14 and TRBJ2-7, with no clear D. The V and J ends lost 0 bases and 4 bases respectively, with 7 bases between them. The CDR3 is made up of 13 amino acids. From germline, CDR1 is SGHDN and CDR2 FVKESK.

The chain couples TRBV10-2 to TRBJ2-5; 9 nucleotides align to TRBD2. The length of the CDR3 is 15 residues. Germline V gene lookup returns CDR1 WSHSY and CDR2 SAAADI. With V trimmed by 6 bases and J by 5 bases, 10 bases remained unmatched. CDR3 sequence reads: CASSGGTSRLETQYF. The CDR3 region has the DNA TGCGCCAGCAGCGGGGGGACTAGCAGGTTGGAGACCCAGTACTTC.

There are a few counts of this clone. V usage is TRBV18 and J usage is TRBJ1-1; a possible D gene is TRBD1 (6 bases). Between the trimmed V and J ends, which lost 10 bases and 4 bases, there was a span of 13 bases. The germline V gene encodes CDR1 KGHSH and CDR2 LQKENI. The CDR3 is made up of 12 amino acids. CDR3 sequence (DNA): TGTGCCACCTTGGGAGGGGGCACTGAAGCTTTCTTT. Its translation is CATLGGGTEAFF. The full variable domain, in which reference TRBV18 and TRBJ1-1 provide the parts outside the CDR3, is NAGVMQNPRHLVRRRGQEARLRCSPMKGHSHVYWYRQLPEEGLKFMVYLQKENIIDESGMPKERFSAEFPKEGPSILRIQQVVRGDSAAYFCATLGGGTEAFFGQGTRLTVV.

The CDR3 loop is CASSQTGTGGYEAFF. The CDR3 DNA reads as TGCGCCAGCAGCCAGACCGGGACAGGGGGTTACGAAGCTTTCTTT. The chain carries TRBV4-3 and TRBJ1-1, with TRBD1 matching 11 bases. Germline CDR1 and CDR2: LGHNA and YSLEER. V lost 3 bases to trimming and J lost 8 bases; unmatched junction nucleotides: 8. This CDR3 has 15 amino acids.

The chain uses TRBV5-5 and TRBJ2-3; D not certain. This CDR3 contains 13 residues. CDR1 and CDR2 from the germline V gene are SGHKS and YYEKEE (reference sequence). Trimming took 2 bases from V and 2 from J, leaving 6 bases between them. For the CDR3, the DNA is TGTGCCAGCAGCTTCAGATCCACAGATACGCAGTATTTT. The encoded protein is CASSFRSTDTQYF.

The genes are TRBV6-5 and TRBJ2-1; 7 positions agree with TRBD1. V lost 7 bases to trimming and J lost 4 bases; unmatched junction nucleotides: 4. This CDR3 has 13 amino acids. The germline V gene has CDR1 MNHEY and CDR2 SVGAGI. The CDR3 DNA reads TGTGCCAGCACCCGGACAGGATACAATGAGCAGTTCTTC. Its protein product is CASTRTGYNEQFF.

The CDR3 nucleotides read TGTGCCAGCAGCTCCAATGACAGGGGCTACAATGAGCAGTTCTTC. Translating gives CASSSNDRGYNEQFF. This chain uses TRBV7-2 with TRBJ2-1; 8 bases match TRBD1. CDR1 SGHTA and CDR2 FQGNSA come from the germline V gene. The CDR3 extends over 15 amino acids. V trimming: 4 bases; J trimming: 3 bases; junction bases outside the gene matches: 5.

The gene calls are TRBV6-5 and TRBJ1-5; 7 bases agree with TRBD1. Per the germline V gene, CDR1 is MNHEY and CDR2 is SVGAGI. The V and J ends lost 6 bases and 5 bases, in that order; junction bases with no gene match: 10. CDR3 size: 15 residues. The chain's CDR3 is CASRPDREGDQPQHF. As DNA, the CDR3 is TGTGCCAGCAGGCCCGACAGGGAAGGGGATCAGCCCCAGCATTTT.

The rearrangement uses TRBV6-2 or TRBV6-3 and TRBJ2-1; perhaps TRBD2 as D (6 bases). Germline assignment: CDR1 MNHEY and CDR2 SVGEGT. This CDR3 contains 14 residues. Trimming shortened V by 4 bases and J by 6 bases, and 13 bases separated the two germline ends. CDR3: CASSWRAEANEQFF. The CDR3 DNA reads as TGTGCCAGCAGTTGGAGGGCAGAAGCCAATGAGCAGTTCTTC.

V usage is TRBV24-1 and J usage is TRBJ2-5; 7 bases map to TRBD1. The CDR3 has 14 residues. CDR1 KGHDR and CDR2 SFDVKD come from the germline V gene. V lost 3 bases and J lost 5; bases outside the gene matches: 5. The CDR3 sequence is CATSDRHRGETQYF. The CDR3 DNA sequence: TGTGCCACCAGTGATCGACACAGGGGTGAGACCCAGTACTTC.

The rearrangement links TRBV3-1 (or the pseudogene TRBV3-2) to TRBJ2-1; no clear D gene. Germline loops: CDR1 LGHDT, CDR2 YNNKEL (reference sequence). Trimming removed 0 bases at V and 7 bases at J, with 10 bases between. This CDR3 has 14 residues. CDR3 in amino acids: CASSQDPPANEQFF. For the CDR3, the DNA is TGTGCCAGCAGCCAAGATCCCCCCGCGAATGAGCAGTTCTTC.

The rearrangement joins TRBV5-1 to TRBJ1-5; perhaps TRBD1 as D (6 bases). CDR3 length: 13 amino acids. Trimming left V 0 bases short and J 6 bases short, with 7 bases between. Germline V gene lookup returns CDR1 SGHRS and CDR2 YFSETQ. The CDR3 DNA follows: TGCGCCAGCAGCTTGGCACAGGGTCAGCCCCAGCATTTT. This encodes CASSLAQGQPQHF.

This clone has just a few counts. This chain connects TRBV12-3 or TRBV12-4 to TRBJ1-2, with 7 bases identical to TRBD1. V dropped 2 bases and J dropped 9; count of bases not matched to a gene: 6. This CDR3 has 13 residues. The CDR3, as DNA: TGTGCCAGCAGTTTAAAAGGGACAGCGCGCTACACCTTC. Protein product: CASSLKGTARYTF.

The chain carries TRBV7-6 and TRBJ2-1; 11 bases line up with TRBD2. Germline assignment: CDR1 SGHVS and CDR2 FNYEAQ. The CDR3 has 15 residues. V shed 5 bases, J shed 12 bases, and the junction held 12 bases outside the gene matches. The DNA of the CDR3 is TGTGCCAGCAGCCTACTAACTAGCGGGGGACAGGTGCAGTTCTTC. This codes for CASSLLTSGGQVQFF.

This chain links TRBV30 with TRBJ1-6, with unresolved D. The CDR3 loop spans 13 amino acids. V was clipped by 2 bases and J by 5 bases, with 7 bases between them. Germline CDR1 and CDR2: GTSNPN and SVGIG (reference sequence). CDR3 coding DNA: TGTGCCTGGAGTCCGGGAAATAATTCACCCCTCCACTTT. Residues: CAWSPGNNSPLHF.

This clone was detected once. V and J are TRBV5-8 and TRBJ2-1; 16 bases are a match to TRBD2. The CDR3 spans 17 residues. The V gene end was trimmed by 4 bases and the J gene end by 2 bases; junction bases not matched to a gene: 3. CDR1 and CDR2 from the germline V gene are SGHTS and YDEGEE. CDR3 nucleotide sequence: TGTGCCAGCAGCACGGGACTAGCGGGGGGGCCCTACAATGAGCAGTTCTTC. Protein product: CASSTGLAGGPYNEQFF.

The rearrangement links TRBV27 to TRBJ2-5, with a tentative D call TRBD2 (6 bases). This CDR3 has 15 residues. V shed 2 bases and J shed 2 bases, with 12 bases lying between them. CDR1 MNHEY and CDR2 SMNVEV come from the germline V gene (reference sequence). The CDR3 sequence: CASSLTGELQETQYF. In DNA form, the CDR3 reads TGTGCCAGCAGTTTAACGGGGGAGTTACAAGAGACCCAGTACTTC.

The chain uses TRBV6-5 and TRBJ1-4, with D unresolved. Germline V gene data show CDR1 as MNHEY and CDR2 as SVGAGI. The V and J ends lost 6 bases and 8 bases respectively, with 13 bases between them. This CDR3 contains 13 residues. The CDR3 loop reads CASSNEEAEKLFF. The CDR3 nucleotides are TGTGCCAGCAGCAACGAGGAGGCCGAAAAACTGTTTTTT.

The chain couples TRBV2 to TRBJ1-4; D is uncertain. Germline assignment: CDR1 SNHLY and CDR2 FYNNEI. The CDR3 contains 13 residues. V lost 2 bases, J lost 15 bases, and 16 bases lay in between. In DNA form, the CDR3 reads TGTGCCAGCAGTGAATTTGGGTGGAGGGATATGTTTTTT. It codes for CASSEFGWRDMFF.

The chain has TRBV6-6 and TRBJ2-5, with TRBD2 matching over 7 bases. The CDR3 is 17 amino acids. The junction had 16 bases not matched to a gene; V was cut back by 5 bases and J by 4 bases. From germline, CDR1 is MNHNY and CDR2 SVGAGI (reference sequence). For the CDR3, the DNA is TGTGCCAGCAGTCCCCGAGCGGGACCCGGAGTGTTAGAGACCCAGTACTTC. It codes for CASSPRAGPGVLETQYF.

This chain joins TRBV29-1 and TRBJ2-5; 8 bases are a match to TRBD1. This CDR3 has 15 residues. Trimming cost V 7 bases and J 5 bases; bases outside gene matches: 15. The germline V gene encodes CDR1 SQVTM and CDR2 ANQGSEA. CDR3 sequence reads: CSATLYPTGGETQYF. CDR3 bases: TGCAGCGCTACACTATACCCAACAGGGGGGGAGACCCAGTACTTC.

This sequence joins TRBV3-1 (or the pseudogene TRBV3-2) and TRBJ1-2; TRBD1 matches at 10 bases. The V and J ends lost 6 bases and 4 bases, in that order; junction bases with no gene match: 8. CDR3 length equals 15 residues. Germline values: CDR1 LGHDT, CDR2 YNNKEL (reference sequence). CDR3 bases: TGTGCCAGCAGTCGGACAGGGGGAGCCCCCTATGGCTACACCTTC. This gives the protein CASSRTGGAPYGYTF.

This clone appeared once. V is TRBV3-1 (or the pseudogene TRBV3-2) and J is TRBJ1-2, with TRBD1 matching 10 bases. This CDR3 contains 13 residues. Looked up from germline, CDR1 is LGHDT and CDR2 is YNNKEL (reference sequence). V shed 4 bases and J 4 bases; nucleotides not matched to a gene: 0. This CDR3 reads CASSRTGGYGYTF. The CDR3 bases are TGTGCCAGCAGCCGGACAGGGGGCTATGGCTACACCTTC.